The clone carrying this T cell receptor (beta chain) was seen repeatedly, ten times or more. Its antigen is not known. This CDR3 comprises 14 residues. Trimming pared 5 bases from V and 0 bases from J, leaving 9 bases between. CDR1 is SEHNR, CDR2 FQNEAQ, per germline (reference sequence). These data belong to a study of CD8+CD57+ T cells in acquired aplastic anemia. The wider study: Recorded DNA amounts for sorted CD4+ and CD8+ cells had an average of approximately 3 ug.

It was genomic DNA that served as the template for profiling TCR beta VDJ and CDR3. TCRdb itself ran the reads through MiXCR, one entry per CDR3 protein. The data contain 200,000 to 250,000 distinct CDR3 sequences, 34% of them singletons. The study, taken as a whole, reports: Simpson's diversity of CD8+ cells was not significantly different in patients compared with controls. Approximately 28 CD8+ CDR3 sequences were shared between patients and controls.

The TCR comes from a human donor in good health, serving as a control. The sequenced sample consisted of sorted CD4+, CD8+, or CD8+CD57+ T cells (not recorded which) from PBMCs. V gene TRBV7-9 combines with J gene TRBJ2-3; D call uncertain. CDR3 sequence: CASSPYASTDTQYF. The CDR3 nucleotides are TGTGCCAGCAGCCCGTACGCAAGCACAGATACGCAGTATTTT.